This T cell receptor (beta chain) was found in a study of blood T cell repertoires in COVID-19. Between the trimmed V and J ends, which lost 3 bases and 8 bases, there was a span of 7 bases. CDR1 MNHEY and CDR2 SMNVEV come from the germline V gene (reference sequence). CDR3 length equals 12 residues. Sequenced by immunoSEQ multiplex PCR; TCRdb stores in-frame clones only, minus some. The sample lists 45,000 to 50,000 clones; roughly 91% were seen once. Sequenced sample: peripheral blood. The genes are TRBV27 and TRBJ1-4, with D tentatively TRBD1 (6 bases). The sequence was obtained from a man in his fifties with active COVID-19. This chain's CDR3 is CASSLQGEKLFF. CDR3 in DNA: TGTGCCAGCAGTTTGCAGGGGGAAAAACTGTTTTTT.